The 23 T cell receptor beta chains presented below share a single source sample, sequenced in a study of PD-L1 blockade in urothelial cancer. Sequencing used immunoSEQ multiplex PCR; TCRdb keeps in-frame clones, though not all of them. The sample carries approximately 120,000 clones, roughly 83% recorded once. Regarding time point: peripheral blood 6 weeks after treatment start. The sequenced sample was PBMCs, obtained around atezolizumab (anti-PD-L1) treatment. The receptors derive from a man aged 50 or older with urothelial cancer.

This clone was recorded many times. This chain uses TRBV4-1 with TRBJ1-6; D perhaps matches TRBD1 (6 bases). This CDR3 is 14 amino acids long. The germline V gene encodes CDR1 MGHRA and CDR2 YSYEKL. Trimming shortened V by 1 base and J by 9 bases, and 10 bases separated the two germline ends. CDR3 protein: CASSQGMGASPLHF. The CDR3 region has the DNA TGCGCCAGCAGCCAAGGAATGGGGGCTTCACCCCTCCACTTT.

This chain connects TRBV7-2 to TRBJ2-5; D gene ambiguous. The CDR3 extends over 13 amino acids. With 5 bases removed from V and 5 bases from J, the gap between germline ends came to 12 bases. Germline CDR1 SGHTA, CDR2 FQGNSA. CDR3 amino acids: CASSPLSFETQYF. Here the CDR3 DNA reads TGTGCCAGCAGCCCCCTTAGCTTTGAGACCCAGTACTTC. The variable domain in full, completed from reference TRBV7-2 and TRBJ2-5, reads GAGVSQSPSNKVTEKGKDVELRCDPISGHTALYWYRQSLGQGLEFLIYFQGNSAPDKSGLPSDRFSAERTGGSVSTLTIQRTQQEDSAVYLCASSPLSFETQYFGPGTRLLVL.

The V gene is TRBV7-9, the J gene TRBJ2-7; 7 nucleotides agree with TRBD1. The CDR3 is made up of 16 amino acids. J was trimmed by 3 bases and V by 1 base; bases with no gene match: 9. CDR1 SEHNR and CDR2 FQNEAQ come from the germline V gene (reference sequence). The CDR3 bases are TGTGCCAGCAGCTTAGACCAAGGACAGGCGGGCTACGAGCAGTACTTC. Amino acids: CASSLDQGQAGYEQYF.

V usage is TRBV28 and J usage is TRBJ2-7, with 7 positions matching TRBD2. This CDR3 is built from 15 residues. Trimming took 2 bases from V and 4 from J; bases not matched to a gene: 8. Germline values: CDR1 MDHEN, CDR2 SYDVKM. Written as DNA, the CDR3 is TGTGCCAGCAGTTTAGGCGGGAGCCCCATTTACGAGCAGTACTTC. Amino acid sequence: CASSLGGSPIYEQYF. Full variable domain (outside the CDR3, taken from reference TRBV28 and TRBJ2-7): DVKVTQSSRYLVKRTGEKVFLECVQDMDHENMFWYRQDPGLGLRLIYFSYDVKMKEKGDIPEGYSVSREKKERFSLILESASTNQTSMYLCASSLGGSPIYEQYFGPGTRLTVT.

This chain links TRBV10-2 with TRBJ2-1, with 10 bases fitting TRBD2. Germline V gene data show CDR1 as WSHSY and CDR2 as SAAADI. This CDR3 is built from 15 residues. The ends lost 5 bases at V and 2 bases at J; junction bases unmatched: 3. The CDR3 DNA is TGCGCCAGCAGTCGGACTAGCGGCCCCTACAATGAGCAGTTCTTC. It translates to CASSRTSGPYNEQFF.

The V and J genes are TRBV10-1 and TRBJ2-7; the D is unclear. V was cut by 6 bases and J by 3 bases, with 21 bases left in between. The CDR3 runs to 16 residues. Germline CDR1 reads WNHNN; CDR2 reads SYGVQD (reference sequence). This CDR3 is CASRSVGHPRFYEQYF. Written as DNA, the CDR3 is TGCGCCAGCAGATCCGTCGGTCACCCCAGGTTCTACGAGCAGTACTTC.

DNA of the CDR3: TGTGCCACCAGCAGAGATTTGGCCACAGATACGCAGTATTTT. Amino acids: CATSRDLATDTQYF. The rearrangement links TRBV15 to TRBJ2-3; D gene uncertain. Germline V CDR1 and CDR2: LNHNV, YYDKDF (reference sequence). The CDR3 loop spans 14 amino acids. The ends were cut back, 0 bases at V and 2 bases at J, with 6 bases in the middle.

The chain employs TRBV25-1 and TRBJ2-2, with 7 positions matching TRBD2. The J segment lost 6 bases and the V segment lost 6 bases, leaving 16 bases of the junction unmatched. CDR3 length: 17 amino acids. Looked up from germline, CDR1 is MGHDK and CDR2 is SYGVNS. The CDR3 is CASRRAGGERGPGELFF. The CDR3 DNA follows: TGTGCCAGCAGAAGGGCCGGAGGGGAGCGGGGCCCCGGGGAGCTGTTTTTT.

The table lists this clone with a count of one. CDR3 sequence: CAWGGLAGAGGETQYF. In nucleotides, the CDR3 is TGTGCCTGGGGAGGACTAGCGGGAGCGGGGGGAGAGACCCAGTACTTC. V and J are TRBV30 and TRBJ2-5; 13 nucleotides line up with TRBD2. The germline V gene has CDR1 GTSNPN and CDR2 SVGIG (reference sequence). V was clipped by 5 bases and J by 4 bases; unmatched bases: 10. This CDR3 region has 16 residues.

The rearrangement uses TRBV28 and TRBJ1-3; possibly TRBD1 for D (6 bases). V was clipped by 4 bases and J by 0 bases, with 10 bases between them. The germline V gene has CDR1 MDHEN and CDR2 SYDVKM. The CDR3 sequence is 15 residues long. This CDR3 reads CASSSGQSSGNTIYF. For the CDR3, the DNA is TGTGCCAGCAGTTCAGGACAGAGCTCTGGAAACACCATATATTTT.

V is TRBV14 and J is TRBJ2-7; weak D call: TRBD2 (6 bases). Germline V CDR1 and CDR2: SGHDN, FVKESK. The ends were cut back, 5 bases at V and 0 bases at J, with 8 bases in the middle. CDR3 length equals 13 residues. The CDR3 DNA reads TGTGCCAGCAGCGGGGGGAACTCCTACGAGCAGTACTTC. Translating it yields CASSGGNSYEQYF.

The rearrangement joins TRBV6-5 to TRBJ1-1, with 7 positions matching TRBD1. Trimming cost V 2 bases and J 6 bases; bases outside gene matches: 12. This CDR3 comprises 16 residues. Germline CDR1 and CDR2: MNHEY and SVGAGI. The CDR3 region has the DNA TGTGCCAGCAGTTACGCGACAGGGCGGGTGGGATCTGAAGCTTTCTTT. Its protein product is CASSYATGRVGSEAFF.

The chain carries TRBV5-4 and TRBJ2-7; 9 bases map to TRBD2. CDR1 is SGHNT and CDR2 is YYREEE in the germline V gene (reference sequence). Unmatched junction bases numbered 14, after V lost 4 bases and J lost 6 bases. The CDR3 runs 16 residues. CDR3 amino acids: CASSRPNGAGGSEQYF. In DNA form, the CDR3 reads TGTGCCAGCAGCCGACCGAACGGCGCGGGAGGGAGCGAGCAGTACTTC.

The genes are TRBV2 and TRBJ1-2; TRBD1 matches 8 bases. V shed 3 bases and J 2 bases; nucleotides not matched to a gene: 5. The V gene's germline CDR1 is SNHLY and CDR2 FYNNEI. CDR3 length: 15 amino acids. The CDR3 DNA is TGTGCCAGCAGTGAGAGGACAGGGTCAAACTATGGCTACACCTTC. It translates to CASSERTGSNYGYTF.

The rearrangement joins TRBV5-1 to TRBJ2-5, with D unclear. Germline CDR1 reads SGHRS; CDR2 reads YFSETQ. The CDR3 is made up of 14 amino acids. Deletions cut 1 base from V and 2 bases from J, with 9 bases between. The CDR3 loop reads CASSLLQQQETQYF. The CDR3 DNA sequence: TGCGCCAGCAGCTTGCTACAGCAACAAGAGACCCAGTACTTC.

The chain combines TRBV6-5 with TRBJ2-7, with D maybe TRBD2 (5 bases). Germline loops: CDR1 MNHEY, CDR2 SVGAGI. The CDR3 runs to 11 residues. V was clipped by 8 bases and J by 3 bases, with 8 bases between them. DNA for the CDR3: TGTGCCAGCCGCCGGGGCTACGAGCAGTACTTC. It specifies CASRRGYEQYF.

This clone came up once. The rearrangement links TRBV5-1 to TRBJ2-5, with 9 bases aligning to TRBD2. The J segment lost 0 bases and the V segment lost 0 bases, leaving 6 bases of the junction unmatched. Looked up from germline, CDR1 is SGHRS and CDR2 is YFSETQ. This CDR3 contains 17 residues. The CDR3 sequence: CASSLGLAVGYQETQYF. The CDR3, as DNA: TGCGCCAGCAGCTTGGGACTAGCGGTGGGGTACCAAGAGACCCAGTACTTC.

V gene TRBV13 combines with J gene TRBJ2-1; tentatively, D is TRBD2 (6 bases). V gave up 5 bases and J gave up 6 bases, with 11 bases separating them. The germline V gene encodes CDR1 PRHDT and CDR2 FYEKMQ (reference sequence). The CDR3 runs 13 residues. In DNA form, the CDR3 reads TGTGCCAGCAGCGGTACTAGCACCAATGAGCAGTTCTTC. Translating it yields CASSGTSTNEQFF.

The chain joins TRBV10-3 to TRBJ1-1; 7 bases align to TRBD1. From germline, CDR1 is ENHRY and CDR2 SYGVKD. V shed 6 bases, J shed 10 bases, and the junction held 14 bases outside the gene matches. This CDR3 is built from 14 residues. CDR3 DNA: TGTGCCATCAGCCAAGACAGGGACCGCGGTGCAGCTTTCTTT. It specifies CAISQDRDRGAAFF.

The rearrangement links TRBV11-2 to TRBJ2-5, with unresolved D. From germline, CDR1 is SGHAT and CDR2 FQNNGV. Trimming pared 1 base from V and 3 bases from J, leaving 6 bases between. The CDR3 extends over 13 amino acids. Here the CDR3 reads CASSLGSKETQYF. The CDR3 region has the DNA TGTGCCAGCAGCTTAGGGTCTAAAGAGACCCAGTACTTC.

The chain carries TRBV28 and TRBJ2-4; 11 bases fit TRBD2. Per the germline V gene, CDR1 is MDHEN and CDR2 is SYDVKM. CDR3 length equals 14 residues. The V and J ends lost 1 base and 9 bases, in that order; junction bases with no gene match: 2. CDR3 DNA: TGTGCCAGCAGTTTATCGGGACTAGCGGCCATTCAGTACTTC. Its protein product is CASSLSGLAAIQYF.

This chain connects TRBV7-2 to TRBJ2-3, with 14 bases identical to TRBD2. The germline gives CDR1 SGHTA, CDR2 FQGNSA. This CDR3 is built from 18 residues. V lost 4 bases to trimming and J lost 2 bases; unmatched junction nucleotides: 8. For the CDR3, the DNA is TGTGCCAGCAGCTCGAGGACTAGCGGGAGGACCCCCACAGATACGCAGTATTTT. Translation gives CASSSRTSGRTPTDTQYF.

The chain carries TRBV7-9 and TRBJ2-3, with D possibly being TRBD1 (5 bases). The CDR3 covers 14 residues. V was pared by 3 bases and J by 4 bases, with 11 bases between. CDR1 SEHNR and CDR2 FQNEAQ come from the germline V gene (reference sequence). CDR3 region: CASSFAGSPDTQYF. CDR3 DNA: TGTGCCAGCAGCTTCGCAGGGTCCCCAGATACGCAGTATTTT.